The 14 T cell receptor beta chains presented below share a single source sample, sequenced in a study of blood T cell repertoires in COVID-19. Profiled with immunoSEQ multiplex PCR; TCRdb holds only in-frame clones, not every one. The sample lists 250,000 to 350,000 clones, around 81% occurring once. Sequenced material: peripheral blood. The receptors derive from an older person with COVID-19, enrolled during active disease.

V usage is TRBV6-2 or TRBV6-3 and J usage is TRBJ2-7; D call uncertain. V lost 0 bases and J lost 1, with 16 bases in between. Germline assignment: CDR1 MNHEY and CDR2 SVGEGT. There are 17 residues in the CDR3. This CDR3 is CASSYSIMATLSYEQYF. CDR3 DNA: TGTGCCAGCAGTTACTCGATAATGGCAACACTATCCTACGAGCAGTACTTC.

The rearrangement uses TRBV4-1 and TRBJ2-1; 8 bases are a match to TRBD2. The germline CDR1 and CDR2 sequences are MGHRA and YSYEKL. J lost 4 bases, V lost 8 bases, and 10 bases had no gene match. This CDR3 has 15 residues. CDR3 nucleotides: TGCGCCAGCTCCCCTGACCAGCGGGGGTACAATGAGCAGTTCTTC. Its protein is CASSPDQRGYNEQFF.

This clone was seen only once. V is TRBV7-2 and J is TRBJ1-1, with 7 bases identical to TRBD1. J was trimmed by 5 bases and V by 5 bases; bases with no gene match: 8. Germline CDR1 SGHTA, CDR2 FQGNSA. The CDR3 has 14 residues. CDR3 in amino acids: CASSPRGRWTEAFF. The CDR3 DNA reads TGTGCCAGCAGCCCTAGGGGGCGGTGGACTGAAGCTTTCTTT. The full variable domain, with the rest looked up from reference TRBV7-2 and TRBJ1-1, is GAGVSQSPSNKVTEKGKDVELRCDPISGHTALYWYRQSLGQGLEFLIYFQGNSAPDKSGLPSDRFSAERTGGSVSTLTIQRTQQEDSAVYLCASSPRGRWTEAFFGQGTRLTVV.

This clone has just one count. Other DNA sequences within the sample encode an identical CDR3. The chain couples TRBV5-1 to TRBJ2-7; D is perhaps TRBD1 (6 bases). This CDR3 contains 15 residues. Germline CDR1 and CDR2: SGHRS and YFSETQ. V lost 1 base and J 0 bases, leaving 11 bases between the germline ends. The CDR3 sequence is CASSLLQGSSYEQYF. In DNA, the CDR3 is TGCGCCAGCAGCTTGTTGCAGGGGAGCTCCTACGAGCAGTACTTC.

Only one count was recorded for this clone. The chain links TRBV7-3 to TRBJ2-1; the D gene is possibly TRBD2 (7 bases). The germline V and J ends were trimmed by 1 base and 5 bases, with 15 bases remaining between them. The CDR3 is 16 residues long. CDR1 and CDR2 (germline): SGHTA, FQGTGA. CDR3 nucleotide sequence: TGTGCCAGCAGCTTAATTGGGGGCGCGGGGGACAATGAGCAGTTCTTC. Translated: CASSLIGGAGDNEQFF. The entire variable domain, with the rest obtained from reference TRBV7-3 and TRBJ2-1, is as follows: GAGVSQTPSNKVTEKGKYVELRCDPISGHTALYWYRQSLGQGPEFLIYFQGTGAADDSGLPNDRFFAVRPEGSVSTLKIQRTERGDSAVYLCASSLIGGAGDNEQFFGPGTRLTVL.

The V and J genes are TRBV3-1 (or the pseudogene TRBV3-2) and TRBJ1-3; perhaps TRBD1 as D (5 bases). The germline V gene encodes CDR1 LGHDT and CDR2 YNNKEL (reference sequence). V dropped 4 bases and J dropped 3 bases, with 13 bases sitting between them. This CDR3 has 15 residues. The CDR3 nucleotides read TGTGCCAGCAGCCCCATAGGGGCTAGTGGAAACACCATATATTTT. It codes for CASSPIGASGNTIYF.

V is TRBV28 and J is TRBJ2-7, with D maybe TRBD1 (6 bases). CDR3 length: 15 residues. Germline loops: CDR1 MDHEN, CDR2 SYDVKM. V was clipped by 5 bases and J by 5 bases, with 19 bases between them. The CDR3, as DNA: TGTGCCAGCAGTAAGGCAGGGACACCATACCACGAGCAGTACTTC. Translated: CASSKAGTPYHEQYF.

The chain has TRBV7-3 and TRBJ2-7; possibly TRBD2 for D (6 bases). CDR3 length: 14 amino acids. The V end was cut by 1 base, the J end by 7 bases, with 14 bases between. CDR1 is SGHTA, CDR2 FQGTGA, per germline. The CDR3 DNA is TGTGCCAGCAGCTTAATTAGCGGCGACGCAGAGCAGTACTTC. Its protein is CASSLISGDAEQYF. Full variable domain (rest looked up from reference TRBV7-3 and TRBJ2-7): GAGVSQTPSNKVTEKGKYVELRCDPISGHTALYWYRQSLGQGPEFLIYFQGTGAADDSGLPNDRFFAVRPEGSVSTLKIQRTERGDSAVYLCASSLISGDAEQYFGPGTRLTVT.

This rearrangement joins TRBV11-3 to TRBJ1-1; D might be TRBD1 (6 bases). The CDR3 spans 16 residues. Germline values: CDR1 SGHNT, CDR2 YENEEA. Deletions cut 3 bases from V and 4 bases from J, with 18 bases between. The CDR3 region is CASSFGPPGDATEAFF. DNA for the CDR3: TGTGCCAGCAGCTTCGGCCCGCCAGGGGATGCCACTGAAGCTTTCTTT.

This chain uses TRBV7-9 with TRBJ2-2, with D possibly being TRBD2 (6 bases). V gave up 5 bases and J gave up 5 bases, with 18 bases separating them. Germline V gene sequence: CDR1 SEHNR, CDR2 FQNEAQ (reference sequence). The CDR3 has 16 residues. The DNA of the CDR3 is TGTGCCAGCAGCCGTCTTGGGCAGGGAGGAACCGGGGAGCTGTTTTTT. Residues: CASSRLGQGGTGELFF.

The gene calls are TRBV7-2 and TRBJ2-1; 7 nucleotides line up with TRBD2. Germline CDR1 and CDR2: SGHTA and FQGNSA. There are 14 residues in the CDR3. The V and J ends lost 5 bases and 7 bases, in that order; junction bases with no gene match: 8. CDR3 region: CASSQLWRENEQFF. CDR3 nucleotides: TGTGCCAGCAGCCAGCTGTGGCGGGAGAATGAGCAGTTCTTC.

The chain links TRBV24-1 to TRBJ1-3, with D tentatively TRBD1 (6 bases). The CDR3 runs to 15 residues. Germline loops: CDR1 KGHDR, CDR2 SFDVKD. V was shortened by 3 bases and J by 2 bases, with 10 bases between the two germline ends. In DNA form, the CDR3 reads TGTGCCACCAGTGATGAGGCAGGGGCTGGAAACACCATATATTTT. This translates into CATSDEAGAGNTIYF.

CDR3 nucleotides: TGTGCCACCAGGGATCCGGGGAGATACACCGGGGAGCTGTTTTTT. It yields the protein CATRDPGRYTGELFF. The V call is TRBV15, the J call TRBJ2-2; D is possibly TRBD2 (5 bases). The germline V and J ends were trimmed by 6 bases and 3 bases, with 14 bases remaining between them. In germline, CDR1 is LNHNV, CDR2 YYDKDF (reference sequence). The CDR3 is made up of 15 amino acids. Combining the CDR3 with reference TRBV15 and TRBJ2-2 gives the whole variable domain DAMVIQNPRYQVTQFGKPVTLSCSQTLNHNVMYWYQQKSSQAPKLLFHYYDKDFNNEADTPDNFQSRRPNTSFCFLDIRSPGLGDTAMYLCATRDPGRYTGELFFGEGSRLTVL.

This clone occurred a few times. The chain has TRBV3-1 (or the pseudogene TRBV3-2) and TRBJ2-4; the D gene is possibly TRBD2 (5 bases). V was cut by 0 bases and J by 0 bases, with 12 bases left in between. This CDR3 is 17 amino acids long. Germline V lookup: CDR1 LGHDT, CDR2 YNNKEL (reference sequence). CDR3 in DNA: TGTGCCAGCAGCCAAGAGGTTAGCGTGTTAGCCAAAAACATTCAGTACTTC. Encoded protein: CASSQEVSVLAKNIQYF.